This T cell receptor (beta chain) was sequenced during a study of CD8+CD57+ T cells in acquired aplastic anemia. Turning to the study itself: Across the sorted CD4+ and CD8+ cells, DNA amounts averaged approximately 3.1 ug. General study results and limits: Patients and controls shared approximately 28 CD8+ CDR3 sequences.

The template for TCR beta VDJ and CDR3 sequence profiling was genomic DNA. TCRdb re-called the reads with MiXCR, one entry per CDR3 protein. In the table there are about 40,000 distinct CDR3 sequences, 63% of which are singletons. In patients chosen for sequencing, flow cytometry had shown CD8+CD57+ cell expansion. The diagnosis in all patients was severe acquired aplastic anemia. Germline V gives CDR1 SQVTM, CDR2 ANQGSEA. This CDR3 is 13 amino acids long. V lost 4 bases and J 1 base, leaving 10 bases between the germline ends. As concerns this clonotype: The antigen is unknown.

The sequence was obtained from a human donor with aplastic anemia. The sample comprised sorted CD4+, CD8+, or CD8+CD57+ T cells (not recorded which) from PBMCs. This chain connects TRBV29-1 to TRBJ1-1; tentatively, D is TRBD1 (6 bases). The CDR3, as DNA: TGCAGCGTTGTGTCACAGGGGAACACTGAAGCTTTCTTT. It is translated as CSVVSQGNTEAFF. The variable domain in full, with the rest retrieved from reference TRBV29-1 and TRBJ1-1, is SAVISQKPSRDICQRGTSLTIQCQVDSQVTMMFWYRQQPGQSLTLIATANQGSEATYESGFVIDKFPISRPNLTFSTLTVSNMSPEDSSIYLCSVVSQGNTEAFFGQGTRLTVV.